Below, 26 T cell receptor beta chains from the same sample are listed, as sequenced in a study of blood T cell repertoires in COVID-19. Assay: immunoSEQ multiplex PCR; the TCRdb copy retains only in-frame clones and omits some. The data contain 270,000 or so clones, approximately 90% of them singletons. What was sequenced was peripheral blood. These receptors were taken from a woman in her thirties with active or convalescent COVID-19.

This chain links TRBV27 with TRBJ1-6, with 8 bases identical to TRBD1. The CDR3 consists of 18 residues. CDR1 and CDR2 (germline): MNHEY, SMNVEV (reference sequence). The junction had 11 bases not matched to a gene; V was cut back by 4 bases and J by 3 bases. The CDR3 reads CASSSRTFGTGYNSPLHF. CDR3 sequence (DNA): TGTGCCAGCAGTTCCCGCACGTTCGGGACAGGCTATAATTCACCCCTCCACTTT.

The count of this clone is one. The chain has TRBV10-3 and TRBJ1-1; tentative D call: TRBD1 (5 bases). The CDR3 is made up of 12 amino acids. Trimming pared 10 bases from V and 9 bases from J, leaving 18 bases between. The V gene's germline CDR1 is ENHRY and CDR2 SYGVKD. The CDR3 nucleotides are TGTGCCAGCGCGGGGCCCTCAACCCAAGCTTTCTTT. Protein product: CASAGPSTQAFF.

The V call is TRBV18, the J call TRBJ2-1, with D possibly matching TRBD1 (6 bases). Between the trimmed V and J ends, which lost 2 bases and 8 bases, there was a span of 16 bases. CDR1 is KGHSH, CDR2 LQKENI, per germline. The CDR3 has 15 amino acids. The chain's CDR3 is CASSPGRTVPYEQFF. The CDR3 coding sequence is TGTGCCAGCTCACCAGGCAGGACAGTACCTTATGAGCAGTTCTTC.

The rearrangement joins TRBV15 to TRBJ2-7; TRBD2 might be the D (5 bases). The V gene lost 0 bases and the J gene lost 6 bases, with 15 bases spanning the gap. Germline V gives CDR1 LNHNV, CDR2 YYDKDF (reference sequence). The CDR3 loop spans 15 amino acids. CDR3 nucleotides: TGTGCCACCAGCAGAGAAGCGGTGGGGTTCTCCGAGCAGTACTTC. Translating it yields CATSREAVGFSEQYF.

The CDR3 DNA reads TGTGCCACCAAAGAGCGGGGGGGAGCAGATACGCAGTATTTT. As protein: CATKERGGADTQYF. This chain connects TRBV19 to TRBJ2-3; TRBD2 matches at 10 bases. Trimming took 10 bases from V and 4 from J; bases not matched to a gene: 8. The CDR3 consists of 14 residues. Germline-derived CDR1 and CDR2 are LNHDA and SQIVND (reference sequence).

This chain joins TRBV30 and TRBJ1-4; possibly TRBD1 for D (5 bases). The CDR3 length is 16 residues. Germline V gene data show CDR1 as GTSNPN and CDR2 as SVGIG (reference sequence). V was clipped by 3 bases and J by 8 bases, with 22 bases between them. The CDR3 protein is CAWSPRRGRGGEKLFF. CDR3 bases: TGTGCCTGGAGCCCACGGCGGGGAAGGGGAGGCGAAAAACTGTTTTTT.

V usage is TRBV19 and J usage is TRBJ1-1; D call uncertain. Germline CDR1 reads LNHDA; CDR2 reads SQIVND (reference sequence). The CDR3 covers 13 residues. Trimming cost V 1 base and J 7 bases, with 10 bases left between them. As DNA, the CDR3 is TGTGCCAGTAGTATAGGTGGCTCCTTTGAAGCTTTCTTT. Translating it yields CASSIGGSFEAFF. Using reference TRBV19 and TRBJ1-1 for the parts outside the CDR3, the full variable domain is DGGITQSPKYLFRKEGQNVTLSCEQNLNHDAMYWYRQDPGQGLRLIYYSQIVNDFQKGDIAEGYSVSREKKESFPLTVTSAQKNPTAFYLCASSIGGSFEAFFGQGTRLTVV.

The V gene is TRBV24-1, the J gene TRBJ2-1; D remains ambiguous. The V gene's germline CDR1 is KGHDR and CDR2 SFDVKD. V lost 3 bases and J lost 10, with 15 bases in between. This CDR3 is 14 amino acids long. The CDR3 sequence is CATSDPRLPEEQFF. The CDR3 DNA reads TGTGCCACCAGTGATCCTCGTCTCCCCGAGGAGCAGTTCTTC.

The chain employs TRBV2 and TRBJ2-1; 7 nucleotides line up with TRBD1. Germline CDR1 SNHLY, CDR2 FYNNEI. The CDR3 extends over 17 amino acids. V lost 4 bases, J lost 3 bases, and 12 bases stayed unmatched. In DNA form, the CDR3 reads TGTGCCAGCAGTGGCATAGCTAAGGGACAGTTCTACAATGAGCAGTTCTTC. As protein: CASSGIAKGQFYNEQFF.

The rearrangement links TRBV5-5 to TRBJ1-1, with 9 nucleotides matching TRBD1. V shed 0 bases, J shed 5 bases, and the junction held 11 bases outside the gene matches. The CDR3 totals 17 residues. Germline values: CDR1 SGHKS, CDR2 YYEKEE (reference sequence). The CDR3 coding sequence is TGTGCCAGCAGCTTGGCCTTGACAGGGGGATTCGTTACTGAAGCTTTCTTT. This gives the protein CASSLALTGGFVTEAFF.

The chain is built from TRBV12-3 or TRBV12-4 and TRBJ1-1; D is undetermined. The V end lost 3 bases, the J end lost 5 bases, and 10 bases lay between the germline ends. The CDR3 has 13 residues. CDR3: CASSFDRETEAFF. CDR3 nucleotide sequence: TGTGCCAGCAGTTTTGATCGGGAAACTGAAGCTTTCTTT.

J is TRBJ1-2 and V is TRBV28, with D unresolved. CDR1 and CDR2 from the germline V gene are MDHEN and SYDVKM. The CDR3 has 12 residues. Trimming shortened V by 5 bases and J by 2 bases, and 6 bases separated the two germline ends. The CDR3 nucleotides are TGTGCCAGCAGTCTACGGAACTATGGCTACACCTTC. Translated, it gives CASSLRNYGYTF.

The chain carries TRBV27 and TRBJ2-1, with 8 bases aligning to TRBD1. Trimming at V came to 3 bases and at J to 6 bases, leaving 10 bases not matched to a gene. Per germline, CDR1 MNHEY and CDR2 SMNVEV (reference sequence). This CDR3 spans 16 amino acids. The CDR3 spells CASSFSHTGTGNEQFF. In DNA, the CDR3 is TGTGCCAGCAGTTTCTCCCACACCGGGACAGGCAATGAGCAGTTCTTC.

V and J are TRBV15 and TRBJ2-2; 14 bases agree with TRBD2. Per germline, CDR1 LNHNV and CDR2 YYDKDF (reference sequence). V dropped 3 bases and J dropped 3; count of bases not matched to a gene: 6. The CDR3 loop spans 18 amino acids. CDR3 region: CATSSRTSGGTYTGELFF. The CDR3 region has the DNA TGTGCCACCAGCAGCCGGACTAGCGGGGGGACCTACACCGGGGAGCTGTTTTTT.

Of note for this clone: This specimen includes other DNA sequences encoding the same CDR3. The CDR3 bases are TGTGCCAGCAGCTTTAGCGGGGGTCCCTACGAGCAGTACTTC. This translates into CASSFSGGPYEQYF. The chain recombines TRBV11-2 with TRBJ2-7; 9 bases line up with TRBD2. V lost 3 bases, J lost 2 bases, and 2 bases stayed unmatched. The length of the CDR3 is 14 residues. The germline V gene has CDR1 SGHAT and CDR2 FQNNGV.

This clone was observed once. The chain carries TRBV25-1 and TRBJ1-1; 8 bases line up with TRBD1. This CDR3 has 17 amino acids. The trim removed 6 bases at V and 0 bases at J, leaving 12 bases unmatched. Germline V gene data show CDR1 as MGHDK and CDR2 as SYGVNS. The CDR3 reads CASSRTGIAGVNTEAFF. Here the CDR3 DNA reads TGTGCCAGCAGCCGGACAGGGATCGCTGGGGTGAACACTGAAGCTTTCTTT.

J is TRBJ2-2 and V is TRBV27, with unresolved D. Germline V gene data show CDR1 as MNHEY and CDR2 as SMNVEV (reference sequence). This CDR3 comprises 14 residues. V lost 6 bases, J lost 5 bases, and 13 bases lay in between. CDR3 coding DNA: TGTGCCAGCAGCCTTGCGTCTCTTACCGGGGAGCTGTTTTTT. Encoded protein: CASSLASLTGELFF.

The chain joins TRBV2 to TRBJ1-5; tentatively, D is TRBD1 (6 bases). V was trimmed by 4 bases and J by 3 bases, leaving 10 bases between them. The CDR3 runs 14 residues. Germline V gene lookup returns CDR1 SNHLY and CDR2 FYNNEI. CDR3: CASSGGQLNQPQHF. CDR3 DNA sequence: TGTGCCAGCAGTGGGGGGCAGCTCAATCAGCCCCAGCATTTT.

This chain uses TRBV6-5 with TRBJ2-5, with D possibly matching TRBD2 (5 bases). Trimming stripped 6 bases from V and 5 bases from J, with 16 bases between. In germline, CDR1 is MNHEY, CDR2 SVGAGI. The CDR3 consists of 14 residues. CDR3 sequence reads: CASRLGLLAETQYF. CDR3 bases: TGTGCCAGCAGACTCGGACTCCTCGCGGAGACCCAGTACTTC.

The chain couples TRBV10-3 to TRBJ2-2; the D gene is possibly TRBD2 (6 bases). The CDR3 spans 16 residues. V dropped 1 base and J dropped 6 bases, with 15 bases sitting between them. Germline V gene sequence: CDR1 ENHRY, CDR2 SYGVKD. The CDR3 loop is CAISELGGEGPGELFF. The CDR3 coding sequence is TGTGCCATCAGTGAGTTAGGCGGGGAAGGCCCCGGGGAGCTGTTTTTT.

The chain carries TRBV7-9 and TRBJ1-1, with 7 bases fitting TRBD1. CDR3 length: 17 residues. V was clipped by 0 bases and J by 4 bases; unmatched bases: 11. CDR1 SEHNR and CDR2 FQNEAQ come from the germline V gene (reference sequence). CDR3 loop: CASSLATRGPVSTEAFF. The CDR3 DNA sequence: TGTGCCAGCAGCTTAGCGACGAGGGGGCCGGTAAGCACTGAAGCTTTCTTT.

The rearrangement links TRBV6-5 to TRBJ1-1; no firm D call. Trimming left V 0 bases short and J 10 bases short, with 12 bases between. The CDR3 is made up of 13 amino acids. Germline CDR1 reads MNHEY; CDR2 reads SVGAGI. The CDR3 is CASSYSAAAGAFF. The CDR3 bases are TGTGCCAGCAGTTACTCGGCAGCGGCGGGAGCTTTCTTT.

CDR3 sequence reads: CATSRPRSGETQYF. The DNA of the CDR3 is TGTGCCACCAGCAGGCCCCGTTCGGGTGAGACCCAGTACTTC. The chain uses TRBV15 and TRBJ2-5, with D hard to call. Trimming took off 3 bases at V and 5 bases at J, with 13 bases between the two ends. Germline V CDR1 and CDR2: LNHNV, YYDKDF (reference sequence). CDR3 length: 14 amino acids.

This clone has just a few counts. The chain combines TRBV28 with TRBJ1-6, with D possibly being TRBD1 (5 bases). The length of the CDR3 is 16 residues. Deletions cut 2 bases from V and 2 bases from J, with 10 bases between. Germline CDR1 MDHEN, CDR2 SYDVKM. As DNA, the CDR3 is TGTGCCAGCAGTTTAGGAGGGGTGACCTATAATTCACCCCTCCACTTT. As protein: CASSLGGVTYNSPLHF.

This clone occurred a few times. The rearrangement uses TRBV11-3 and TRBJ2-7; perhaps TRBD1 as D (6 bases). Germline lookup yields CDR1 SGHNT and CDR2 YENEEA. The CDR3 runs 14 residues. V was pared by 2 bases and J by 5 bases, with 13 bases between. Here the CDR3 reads CASSLRQDKDEQYF. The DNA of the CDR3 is TGTGCCAGCAGCTTACGACAGGATAAGGACGAGCAGTACTTC.

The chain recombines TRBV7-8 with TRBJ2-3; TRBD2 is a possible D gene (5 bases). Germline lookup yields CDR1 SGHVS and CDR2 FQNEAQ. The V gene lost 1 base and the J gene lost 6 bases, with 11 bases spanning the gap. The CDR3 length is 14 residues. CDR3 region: CASSLEGRGDTQYF. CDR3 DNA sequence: TGTGCCAGCAGCTTAGAAGGGCGCGGGGATACGCAGTATTTT.